This T cell receptor beta chain was sequenced for a study of cytomegalovirus exposure and HLA in healthy donors. Study overall: Roughly 180 million T cells yielded 117 million unique TCR beta sequences in earlier analysis.

In regard to this clone: A junction boundary mismatches the germline segment, possibly from a read error.

The CDR3 covers 16 residues. In germline, CDR1 is SGHVS, CDR2 FQNEAQ. The PCR contained 60 Vbeta and 13 Jbeta primers. Clones were sequenced by immunoSEQ multiplex PCR, and TCRdb holds only the in-frame ones, with some missing. In the table there are tens of thousands of clones, around 80% of which are singletons. The chain has TRBV7-8 and TRBJ1-3; D is uncertain. This sequence was found in a male donor in good health and CMV-seropositive. Material for sequencing was PBMCs. In nucleotides, the CDR3 is TGTGCCAGCAGCTTCATGTTACAATTGACTGGAAACGCCATATATTTT. Translation gives CASSFMLQLTGNAIYF.